This TCR beta chain was profiled in a study of cytotoxic CD8 clonotypes in ibrutinib-treated CLL. Across the study: Following treatment for a median around 13 months, range 6 to 36, response samples were then taken.

General observations from the study: Clonality measured at baseline exceeded age-matched healthy donors, tracking circulating CD8+ T-cell counts.

Assay: immunoSEQ multiplex PCR; the TCRdb copy retains only in-frame clones and omits some. Here the sample spans roughly 250,000 clones, 70% being singletons. Of note for this clone: Its antigen is undetermined.

The CDR3 covers 13 residues. Trimming shortened V by 6 bases and J by 6 bases, and 11 bases separated the two germline ends. From germline, CDR1 is MNHNY and CDR2 SVGAGI (reference sequence). The sequence derives from a human donor with chronic lymphocytic leukemia. The chain has TRBV6-6 and TRBJ2-2, with a possible D match to TRBD1 (5 bases). Sequences were derived from PBMCs, sampled after 24 months of ibrutinib treatment. Here the CDR3 DNA reads TGTGCCAGCAGCCTAGACAGCCCCGGGGAGCTGTTTTTT. Translation: CASSLDSPGELFF.